The rows below give T cell receptor beta chains drawn from one sample of a study of Ad26.COV2.S vaccination and SARS-CoV-2 variants. Libraries were prepared by immunoSEQ multiplex PCR; TCRdb keeps only in-frame clonotypes and omits some of them. The table records under 500,000 clones, 92% of them present only once. Source: peripheral blood, taken in a trial of Ad26.COV2.S vaccine versus placebo. These receptors all come from a person between 18 and 59 years old who received the Ad26.COV2.S COVID-19 vaccine or a placebo. Each CDR3 is given with its conserved first and last residue. A D gene is named only where the DNA matches it firmly. The size field is filled for only some rows; it gives once, few, many or a size class.

j_call clone_size v_call d_call cdr3_aa cdr3_nt
TRBJ1-1 once TRBV19 . CASSIGVSEAFF TGTGCCAGTAGTATTGGGGTCTCTGAAGCTTTCTTT
TRBJ1-6 . TRBV7-2 . CASSSTGNSPLHF TGTGCCAGCAGCAGTACAGGGAATTCACCCCTCCACTTT
TRBJ1-1 . TRBV27 . CASSLLGDTEAFF TGTGCCAGCAGTTTATTGGGGGACACTGAAGCTTTCTTT
TRBJ2-7 . TRBV14 . CASSVGGSYEQYF TGTGCCAGCAGCGTGGGTGGTAGCTACGAGCAGTACTTC
TRBJ1-1 once TRBV7-9 . CASSTAGFGTEAFF TGTGCCAGCAGCACCGCAGGGTTTGGCACTGAAGCTTTCTTT
TRBJ2-3 . TRBV4-3 . CASSYSPVGGTDTQYF TGCGCCAGCAGTTATTCCCCGGTCGGGGGCACAGATACGCAGTATTTT
TRBJ2-5 . TRBV11-3 TRBD2 CASSPGSSGGAETQYF TGTGCCAGCAGCCCCGGGAGCAGCGGGGGGGCAGAGACCCAGTACTTC
TRBJ2-2 . TRBV12-5 . CASGLRQGLAGELFF TGTGCTAGTGGCCTGCGACAAGGGCTGGCCGGGGAGCTGTTTTTT
TRBJ1-2 once TRBV9 . CASSVGEGLGSYGYTF TGTGCCAGCAGCGTAGGTGAGGGGTTGGGATCCTATGGCTACACCTTC
TRBJ1-4 . TRBV12-3/TRBV12-4 . CASSFAGNEKLFF TGTGCCAGCAGTTTTGCTGGGAATGAAAAACTGTTTTTT
TRBJ2-5 . TRBV7-9 . CASSLAYQETQYF TGTGCCAGCAGCTTAGCCTACCAAGAGACCCAGTACTTC
TRBJ1-2 . TRBV29-1 TRBD1 CSVSDRASSYTF TGCAGCGTTTCGGACAGGGCCTCTTCCTACACCTTC
TRBJ2-7 . TRBV7-9 TRBD1 CASSPKAGQGRNEQYF TGTGCCAGCAGCCCTAAGGCGGGACAGGGTAGAAACGAGCAGTACTTC
TRBJ2-3 . TRBV12-3/TRBV12-4 . CASGGPDTQYF TGTGCCAGCGGGGGGCCAGATACGCAGTATTTT
TRBJ1-2 . TRBV25-1 . CASSEYTMRRDHYGYTF TGTGCCAGCAGTGAATATACCATGAGACGGGACCACTATGGCTACACCTTC
TRBJ2-7 . TRBV6-5 TRBD1 CASIGTGLYEQYF TGTGCCAGCATCGGGACAGGCCTCTACGAGCAGTACTTC
TRBJ1-3 once TRBV4-3 . CASSPGSGSGNTIYF TGCGCCAGCAGCCCGGGGTCCGGGTCCGGAAACACCATATATTTT
TRBJ1-2 . TRBV29-1 TRBD1 CSVGEQGAEYGYTF TGCAGCGTTGGAGAACAGGGGGCAGAGTATGGCTACACCTTC
TRBJ1-2 . TRBV7-2 . CASILLMVETAYGYTF TGTGCCAGCATCCTCCTTATGGTAGAGACTGCCTATGGCTACACCTTC
TRBJ1-3 . TRBV5-1 . CASSLRPSGNTIYF TGCGCCAGCAGCCTGCGGCCCTCTGGAAACACCATATATTTT
TRBJ2-2 . TRBV11-3 . CASSLDLPSRAGPGELFF TGTGCCAGCAGCTTAGATCTCCCGTCGAGGGCCGGCCCCGGGGAGCTGTTTTTT
TRBJ2-7 . TRBV6-2/TRBV6-3 . CASSLGGGVYEQYF TGTGCCAGCAGTCTTGGAGGGGGAGTCTACGAGCAGTACTTC
TRBJ1-5 . TRBV2 TRBD1 CASIRDRGGDQPQHF TGTGCCAGCATCCGGGACAGGGGCGGGGATCAGCCCCAGCATTTT
TRBJ1-6 few TRBV3-1/TRBV3-2 TRBD1 CASSQDPTGGAGSPLHF TGTGCCAGCAGCCAAGACCCTACAGGGGGCGCGGGTTCACCCCTCCACTTT